One and the same sample provided the 28 T cell receptor beta chains below, sequenced in a study of OX40 agonist ivuxolimab in advanced cancers. Clones were read by immunoSEQ multiplex PCR, and TCRdb kept only the in-frame ones, dropping some. The table lists about 36,000 clones, approximately 90% of them singletons. This specimen was CD4+ or CD8+ T cells sorted from blood, taken in a trial of the OX40 agonist ivuxolimab. Receptors originate from an adult with an advanced solid tumor such as melanoma, head and neck, liver or kidney cancer.

The chain carries TRBV6-1 and TRBJ1-5, with D possibly being TRBD1 (5 bases). This CDR3 region has 15 residues. Trimming cost V 5 bases and J 3 bases, with 14 bases left between them. Germline loops: CDR1 MNHNS, CDR2 SASEGT. The CDR3 DNA sequence: TGTGCCAGCAGTCTTGGAAGGGGAGACAATCAGCCCCAGCATTTT. Translated: CASSLGRGDNQPQHF.

This clone was seen only a few times. The V call is TRBV11-2, the J call TRBJ1-2; perhaps TRBD1 as D (5 bases). V lost 2 bases and J lost 2, with 6 bases in between. The CDR3 length is 13 residues. Germline CDR1 reads SGHAT; CDR2 reads FQNNGV. For the CDR3, the DNA is TGTGCCAGCAGCTTACAGGGAAACTATGGCTACACCTTC. This translates into CASSLQGNYGYTF. The whole variable domain, filled in from reference TRBV11-2 and TRBJ1-2, reads EAGVAQSPRYKIIEKRQSVAFWCNPISGHATLYWYQQILGQGPKLLIQFQNNGVVDDSQLPKDRFSAERLKGVDSTLKIQPAKLEDSAVYLCASSLQGNYGYTFGSGTRLTVV.

V and J are TRBV18 and TRBJ2-2, with no clear D. The CDR3 is made up of 14 amino acids. CDR1 KGHSH and CDR2 LQKENI come from the germline V gene. Deletions cut 3 bases from V and 3 bases from J, with 8 bases between. The CDR3 region has the DNA TGTGCCAGCTCACCGCGCCGGGACACCGGGGAGCTGTTTTTT. Its translation is CASSPRRDTGELFF.

J is TRBJ2-3 and V is TRBV4-1; 10 nucleotides line up with TRBD1. Germline V CDR1 and CDR2: MGHRA, YSYEKL. The CDR3 has 15 amino acids. J gave up 6 bases and V 5 bases, and 8 bases lay outside the gene matches. CDR3 protein: CASSERQGAKDTQYF. CDR3 nucleotide sequence: TGCGCCAGCAGCGAGAGACAGGGGGCAAAGGATACGCAGTATTTT.

This chain joins TRBV15 and TRBJ2-3; D possibly corresponds to TRBD2 (6 bases). The CDR3 has 14 residues. Trimming removed 4 bases from V and 1 base from J, with 9 bases in between. Germline assignment: CDR1 LNHNV and CDR2 YYDKDF (reference sequence). The CDR3 DNA sequence: TGTGCCACCAGCAAAGGCGGGGGCACAGATACGCAGTATTTT. This encodes CATSKGGGTDTQYF.

This chain joins TRBV25-1 and TRBJ2-7; TRBD1 matches at 8 bases. Germline V gene sequence: CDR1 MGHDK, CDR2 SYGVNS. V was clipped by 2 bases and J by 6 bases; unmatched bases: 3. The CDR3 consists of 13 residues. The CDR3 reads CASSEQTGGEQYF. For the CDR3, the DNA is TGTGCCAGCAGTGAACAAACAGGGGGCGAGCAGTACTTC.

The chain recombines TRBV6-5 with TRBJ1-2; 7 bases agree with TRBD1. The germline V gene has CDR1 MNHEY and CDR2 SVGAGI. This CDR3 region has 15 residues. Trimming at V came to 0 bases and at J to 1 base, leaving 2 bases not matched to a gene. CDR3 sequence reads: CASSYSTGVNYGYTF. The CDR3 DNA reads TGTGCCAGCAGTTACTCCACAGGGGTTAACTATGGCTACACCTTC.

The chain joins TRBV9 to TRBJ2-3, with 7 bases identical to TRBD2. This CDR3 is built from 13 residues. Per the germline V gene, CDR1 is SGDLS and CDR2 is YYNGEE. Trimming removed 0 bases from V and 8 bases from J; junction bases left unmatched: 3. Here the CDR3 reads CASSVGWGGTQYF. As DNA, the CDR3 is TGTGCCAGCAGCGTAGGGTGGGGGGGTACGCAGTATTTT.

The V call is TRBV5-1, the J call TRBJ1-3, with D maybe TRBD1 (5 bases). Trimming left V 3 bases short and J 0 bases short, with 13 bases between. Per the germline V gene, CDR1 is SGHRS and CDR2 is YFSETQ. This CDR3 is built from 16 residues. The CDR3 nucleotides are TGCGCCAGCAGCTCCTCGACAGCGAACTCTGGAAACACCATATATTTT. Translating gives CASSSSTANSGNTIYF.

With regard to this clone: The sample has other DNA sequences that encode this CDR3 too. This rearrangement joins TRBV6-5 to TRBJ2-7, with D perhaps TRBD1 or TRBD2 (5 bases each). The germline gives CDR1 MNHEY, CDR2 SVGAGI. The V end lost 2 bases, the J end lost 1 base, and 6 bases lay between the germline ends. The CDR3 runs 13 residues. The CDR3 bases are TGTGCCAGCAGTTACGGGGGATCCTACGAGCAGTACTTC. As protein: CASSYGGSYEQYF.

The rearrangement links TRBV28 to TRBJ2-4, with 11 bases lining up with TRBD1. Germline-derived CDR1 and CDR2 are MDHEN and SYDVKM. The CDR3 contains 14 residues. Germline trimming cut 6 bases from V and 9 bases from J; bases unmatched to any gene: 7. CDR3 sequence (DNA): TGTGCCAGCAGCACGGACAGGGGGCGCATCATTCAGTACTTC. It encodes CASSTDRGRIIQYF.

This clone has just a few counts. The CDR3 coding sequence is TGTGCCAGCAGCTTATCCGGGGGCAGCTCTGGGGCCAACGTCCTGACTTTC. It codes for CASSLSGGSSGANVLTF. V usage is TRBV11-2 and J usage is TRBJ2-6, with D tentatively TRBD1 or TRBD2 (6 bases each). Trimming stripped 2 bases from V and 0 bases from J, with 11 bases between. The CDR3 contains 17 residues. The germline gives CDR1 SGHAT, CDR2 FQNNGV. Full variable domain (rest looked up from reference TRBV11-2 and TRBJ2-6): EAGVAQSPRYKIIEKRQSVAFWCNPISGHATLYWYQQILGQGPKLLIQFQNNGVVDDSQLPKDRFSAERLKGVDSTLKIQPAKLEDSAVYLCASSLSGGSSGANVLTFGAGSRLTVL.

The chain uses TRBV18 and TRBJ2-1, with TRBD2 identical over 8 bases. J lost 6 bases, V lost 1 base, and 5 bases had no gene match. This CDR3 has 15 amino acids. CDR1 and CDR2 from the germline V gene are KGHSH and LQKENI. CDR3 in amino acids: CASSPLTSGGNEQFF. The CDR3 bases are TGTGCCAGCTCACCACTAACTAGCGGAGGCAATGAGCAGTTCTTC. Full variable domain (rest looked up from reference TRBV18 and TRBJ2-1): NAGVMQNPRHLVRRRGQEARLRCSPMKGHSHVYWYRQLPEEGLKFMVYLQKENIIDESGMPKERFSAEFPKEGPSILRIQQVVRGDSAAYFCASSPLTSGGNEQFFGPGTRLTVL.

This chain joins TRBV4-2 and TRBJ2-7; 8 bases agree with TRBD1. CDR1 is LGHNA and CDR2 is YNFKEQ in the germline V gene. V gave up 4 bases and J gave up 3 bases; unmatched junction bases: 2. CDR3 size: 13 residues. The chain's CDR3 is CASSPGGFYEQYF. The CDR3 coding sequence is TGTGCCAGCAGCCCAGGGGGCTTCTACGAGCAGTACTTC.

The CDR3 protein is CASSTSGTSSSYEQYF. The CDR3 DNA sequence: TGTGCCAGCAGCACCTCAGGGACTTCTAGCTCCTACGAGCAGTACTTC. This chain links TRBV7-9 with TRBJ2-7; the D gene is possibly TRBD2 (6 bases). V lost 5 bases, J lost 0 bases, and 17 bases lay in between. The CDR3 consists of 16 residues. Germline loops: CDR1 SEHNR, CDR2 FQNEAQ (reference sequence).

This rearrangement joins TRBV27 to TRBJ2-3; 7 nucleotides line up with TRBD2. This CDR3 contains 15 residues. The ends lost 0 bases at V and 2 bases at J; junction bases unmatched: 2. In germline, CDR1 is MNHEY, CDR2 SMNVEV (reference sequence). This chain's CDR3 is CASSLSGTTTDTQYF. The CDR3 nucleotides read TGTGCCAGCAGTTTATCGGGGACTACCACAGATACGCAGTATTTT.

This clone was observed a single time. This rearrangement joins TRBV5-8 to TRBJ1-1; a possible D gene is TRBD1 (5 bases). CDR3 length: 17 residues. The V gene's germline CDR1 is SGHTS and CDR2 YDEGEE. Between the trimmed V and J ends, which lost 1 base and 5 bases, there was a span of 21 bases. CDR3 region: CASSLRGSIQLGTEAFF. DNA for the CDR3: TGTGCCAGCAGCTTGAGGGGAAGCATACAGTTGGGTACTGAAGCTTTCTTT.

The chain recombines TRBV2 with TRBJ2-1; 12 bases align to TRBD1. The CDR3 covers 15 residues. Germline CDR1 reads SNHLY; CDR2 reads FYNNEI. The trim removed 6 bases at V and 12 bases at J, leaving 12 bases unmatched. This chain's CDR3 is CASRAGTGGGRGQFF. CDR3 nucleotide sequence: TGTGCCAGCAGAGCCGGGACAGGGGGCGGGAGAGGGCAGTTCTTC.

The chain couples TRBV5-1 to TRBJ1-2; 7 positions match TRBD1. Germline V gene data show CDR1 as SGHRS and CDR2 as YFSETQ. The CDR3 contains 16 residues. The junction had 8 bases not matched to a gene; V was cut back by 3 bases and J by 0 bases. The DNA for the CDR3 is TGCGCCAGCAGCTCCTCCTCAGGGGGGACTAACTATGGCTACACCTTC. Its protein is CASSSSSGGTNYGYTF.

This clone was recorded a few times. V usage is TRBV13 and J usage is TRBJ1-1, with 8 bases fitting TRBD1. Germline CDR1 and CDR2: PRHDT and FYEKMQ (reference sequence). The CDR3 loop spans 13 amino acids. V dropped 6 bases and J dropped 5; count of bases not matched to a gene: 5. The CDR3 nucleotides read TGTGCCAGCAGTTACCAGGGGGCAACTGAAGCTTTCTTT. This encodes CASSYQGATEAFF.

J is TRBJ2-1 and V is TRBV18; D possibly uses TRBD1 or TRBD2 (5 bases each). This CDR3 has 15 amino acids. Per the germline V gene, CDR1 is KGHSH and CDR2 is LQKENI. V was pared by 0 bases and J by 9 bases, with 15 bases between. The chain's CDR3 is CASSPPGTWDGEQFF. DNA for the CDR3: TGTGCCAGCTCACCACCAGGAACATGGGACGGTGAGCAGTTCTTC. Combining the CDR3 with reference TRBV18 and TRBJ2-1 gives the whole variable domain NAGVMQNPRHLVRRRGQEARLRCSPMKGHSHVYWYRQLPEEGLKFMVYLQKENIIDESGMPKERFSAEFPKEGPSILRIQQVVRGDSAAYFCASSPPGTWDGEQFFGPGTRLTVL.

DNA for the CDR3: TGTGCCAGTAGTAAGGGACAACCTCTCACCGGGGAGCTGTTTTTT. Encoded protein: CASSKGQPLTGELFF. The chain employs TRBV19 and TRBJ2-2; TRBD1 is a possible D gene (6 bases). Germline V CDR1 and CDR2: LNHDA, SQIVND (reference sequence). V lost 4 bases, J lost 4 bases, and 13 bases lay in between. The CDR3 totals 15 residues. The full variable domain, in which reference TRBV19 and TRBJ2-2 provide the parts outside the CDR3, is DGGITQSPKYLFRKEGQNVTLSCEQNLNHDAMYWYRQDPGQGLRLIYYSQIVNDFQKGDIAEGYSVSREKKESFPLTVTSAQKNPTAFYLCASSKGQPLTGELFFGEGSRLTVL.

This chain links TRBV19 with TRBJ1-5; D not resolved. The V end was cut by 1 base, the J end by 2 bases, with 15 bases between. Germline V gene data show CDR1 as LNHDA and CDR2 as SQIVND (reference sequence). This CDR3 contains 17 residues. The CDR3 is CASSIVWVPGGNQPQHF. The CDR3 nucleotides are TGTGCCAGTAGTATAGTTTGGGTCCCTGGGGGCAATCAGCCCCAGCATTTT.

The rearrangement uses TRBV5-8 and TRBJ1-3; possible D gene TRBD1, 6 bases. The CDR3 extends over 16 amino acids. CDR1 and CDR2 from the germline V gene are SGHTS and YDEGEE. V was clipped by 4 bases and J by 0 bases, with 14 bases between them. CDR3 protein: CASSRGPEASGNTIYF. CDR3 in DNA: TGTGCCAGCAGCCGGGGGCCAGAAGCCTCTGGAAACACCATATATTTT.

The rearrangement uses TRBV7-2 and TRBJ2-3; D is unresolved. This CDR3 has 13 amino acids. The ends were cut back, 1 base at V and 2 bases at J, with 4 bases in the middle. Germline assignment: CDR1 SGHTA and CDR2 FQGNSA. The CDR3 DNA reads TGTGCCAGCAGCTTAGGGCTCACAGATACGCAGTATTTT. The encoded protein is CASSLGLTDTQYF.

This clone appeared once. The chain links TRBV5-1 to TRBJ2-5; TRBD1 matches 7 bases. V trimming: 2 bases; J trimming: 0 bases; junction bases outside the gene matches: 7. Germline lookup yields CDR1 SGHRS and CDR2 YFSETQ. This CDR3 is built from 16 residues. CDR3 loop: CASSLWGQTNQETQYF. CDR3 nucleotide sequence: TGCGCCAGCAGCTTATGGGGACAGACCAACCAAGAGACCCAGTACTTC. The full variable domain, rest sourced from reference TRBV5-1 and TRBJ2-5, is KAGVTQTPRYLIKTRGQQVTLSCSPISGHRSVSWYQQTPGQGLQFLFEYFSETQRNKGNFPGRFSGRQFSNSRSEMNVSTLELGDSALYLCASSLWGQTNQETQYFGPGTRLLVL.

The rearrangement uses TRBV4-2 and TRBJ2-1; D is unresolved. Per the germline V gene, CDR1 is LGHNA and CDR2 is YNFKEQ. The CDR3 is 12 amino acids. Trimming shortened V by 5 bases and J by 9 bases, and 11 bases separated the two germline ends. The CDR3 here is CASSSTPSEQFF. The CDR3 region has the DNA TGTGCCAGCAGCTCTACTCCGAGTGAGCAGTTCTTC.

V usage is TRBV9 and J usage is TRBJ1-2; D perhaps matches TRBD1 (5 bases). The CDR3 loop spans 15 amino acids. Germline assignment: CDR1 SGDLS and CDR2 YYNGEE. V was shortened by 3 bases and J by 8 bases, with 20 bases between the two germline ends. CDR3 in amino acids: CASSGVWDPKGGYTF. In nucleotides, the CDR3 is TGTGCCAGCAGCGGTGTTTGGGACCCAAAGGGCGGCTACACCTTC.